This T cell receptor beta chain was sequenced in a study of CD8 T cells in Susac syndrome. Random hexamers were used to reverse transcribe 0.5 to 1 ug of RNA. Amplification of TCR beta CDR3 across 54 Vbeta and 13 Jbeta was performed with immunoSEQ multiplex PCR. TCRdb called the immunoSEQ multiplex PCR reads again in MiXCR, with one record for every CDR3 protein. The sample consists of about 280,000 distinct CDR3 sequences, approximately 84% of them appearing once. Germline CDR1 LGHNT, CDR2 FRNRAP. The CDR3 spans 11 residues. Trimming pared 1 base from V and 4 bases from J, leaving 1 base between. TEMRA cells were FACS-enriched, with CD8+ and CD4+ T cells isolated negatively.

The source material was CD8+ T cells from PBMCs. V usage is TRBV12-5 and J usage is TRBJ2-5; D gene unclear. The sequence derives from a human donor with multiple sclerosis. The CDR3 region has the DNA TGTGCTAGTGGTTTGGGAGAGACCCAGTACTTC. Amino acid sequence: CASGLGETQYF.